This T cell receptor beta chain was sequenced during a study of monozygotic twins with inflammatory bowel disease (dated by TCRdb to the late 2010s). In terms of the full investigation: The full study comprised 28 monozygotic twin pairs: nine German pairs (four IBD-concordant, five IBD-discordant) and 19 IBD-discordant Danish pairs. Each individual had, on average, about 151 000 unique TCRalpha sequences and 181 000 unique TCRbeta sequences available for analysis. The search for disease-associated traits relied mainly on comparing, within discordant pairs, IBD patients with their genetically identical healthy co-twins.

Library construction relied on 5' RACE. Each TCR library was prepared from around 3,400 ng of total RNA. For each sample, cDNA was synthesized in eight separate reactions using SMARTScribe reverse transcriptase. During cDNA synthesis, template switching introduced unique molecular identifiers that contained a 6-nucleotide sample barcode. Two nested PCRs of about 15 and 9 cycles amplified the TCRalpha and TCRbeta cDNA, and bead purification followed each PCR. Before amplification, the cDNA was treated with uracil DNA-glycosylase and purified using the QIAquick PCR purification kit. The second PCR was the step at which Illumina TruSeq-compatible adapters and sample-specific barcodes were added. TapeStation and Qubit were used to check library quality and concentration, and approximately 5.5 ng of each library went into the pool. Sequencing of pooled libraries was carried out on an Illumina HiSeq2500 single-index Rapid Run using 2 x 100 bp reads and custom sequencing primers. Regarding the original processing steps: MiGEC version 1.2.6 was used for UMI-based consensus assembly, which corrected PCR and sequencing errors. V(D)J alignment, clonotype assembly and CDR3 extraction were performed with MiXCR version 2.1.1. Gene usage, clonotype sharing and MAIT/NKT TCR abundance were normalised by analysing the top 1000, 10 000 and 20 000 clonotypes per sample. Diversity was computed as the inverse Simpson index with the vegan R package after downsampling to 27 000 UMIs. Paired Mann-Whitney U tests were applied to discordant twin pairs, and Benjamini-Hochberg correction was used for multiple testing. TCRdb reprocessed the reads and provides one entry for every CDR3 protein sequence; no DNA is given. Here the V and J calls rest on TCRdb's processing, not on the authors' analysis. This sample's table lists some 130,000 distinct CDR3 sequences. The ten largest make up more than 0.95% of the sample.

A word on this clonotype: The antigen this receptor binds is unknown.

The CDR3 covers 14 residues, taking in both the cysteine and the phenylalanine. The record lacks a DNA sequence. Based on the germline V gene, the CDR1 and CDR2 sequences are SGHTA and FQGNSA. From each donor, a roughly 2.5 ml peripheral blood sample was drawn into PAXgene tubes and stored at -80 degrees C. Total RNA was isolated from whole blood with the PAXgene blood miRNA kit on an automated QIAcube, without T cell sorting. Deep TCRalpha and TCRbeta repertoire profiling with unique molecular barcoding was performed on peripheral blood of monozygotic twin pairs concordant or discordant for inflammatory bowel disease. For every twin pair, smoking habits were documented, and each individual was categorised as a current, former or never smoker. On the study overall, not on this receptor specifically: Because patients received different immunosuppressive treatments, the repertoires may have picked up extra background noise and variability between individuals. Measured by the inverse Simpson index, TCRbeta repertoire diversity was lower in IBD patients than in their healthy co-twins. Repertoire similarity did not differ between concordant and discordant twins, possibly due to limited statistical power. IBD patients shared fewer clonotypes with other individuals than healthy twins did, most markedly in patients showing signs of disease activity. The analysis was unable to tell apart different T cell subtypes. No single strong signal or clonotype linked to IBD turned up in the results, so the idea that one exists was not supported.

The rearranged segments are TRBV7-2 and TRBJ2-1; absent DNA, TCRdb's TRBD2 call cannot be checked. Specimen: blood. The clonotype was recovered from a human donor with ulcerative colitis or Crohn's disease, or a healthy co-twin of an affected twin (not recorded which). The CDR3 protein is CASSLLRGGDEQFF. The CDR3 plus the reference TRBV7-2 and TRBJ2-1 genes for the other parts give the full variable domain: GAGVSQSPSNKVTEKGKDVELRCDPISGHTALYWYRQSLGQGLEFLIYFQGNSAPDKSGLPSDRFSAERTGGSVSTLTIQRTQQEDSAVYLCASSLLRGGDEQFFGPGTRLTVL.